The clone carrying this T cell receptor beta chain has only one observation. The sample belongs to a study of blood T cell repertoires in COVID-19. About the study: Donors in the United States, Italy and Spain gave samples during acute or convalescent COVID-19. PBMCs, B-cell-depleted T cells, or T cells provided the cDNA or gDNA that made up the material.

The CDR3 has 19 residues. Trimming took 0 bases from V and 0 from J; bases not matched to a gene: 8. Germline CDR1 reads SNHLY; CDR2 reads FYNNEI. Authors' methods: From reference gene primer amplification, estimates of nucleated cell counts were derived. This table comes from immunoSEQ multiplex PCR, and its TCRdb copy is limited to in-frame clones, with some not included. Clone size and V and J calls were adopted from that table, with D and trimming inferred from the DNA. The sample shows 65,000 to 75,000 clones, roughly 79% of them seen only once. The V gene is TRBV2, the J gene TRBJ2-1, with 10 bases aligning to TRBD2. This TCR derives from a man in his 70s with acute or convalescent COVID-19. Sequencing was performed on peripheral blood. The CDR3 nucleotides are TGTGCCAGCAGTGAAGCGGGAGCGGGAGGGCCCAGCTCCTACAATGAGCAGTTCTTC. It is translated as CASSEAGAGGPSSYNEQFF.